This T cell receptor beta chain is from a study of blood T cells in healthy people across ages. Study results and caveats: Unknown donor CMV status possibly confounded expanded clonotype changes.

With each sample, at least 5.5 micrograms of total RNA were extracted. Next came a second PCR, run for about 7 to 12 cycles, which used a sample-barcoded 5' primer along with a J-beta primer mix. TCRdb re-called the 5' RACE reads through MiXCR, storing one row per CDR3 protein. The sample yields over 600,000 distinct CDR3 sequences, 21% seen once. This clonotype showed up just a few times. The antigen remains unidentified. Per the germline V gene, CDR1 is DFQATT and CDR2 is SNEGSKA (reference sequence). This CDR3 spans 13 amino acids. J is TRBJ2-7 and V is TRBV20-1; D is perhaps TRBD2 (6 bases). This TCR came from a man aged 65 to 79 in good health. The sequenced material came from blood. CDR3 sequence (DNA): TGCGGCCTCCGAGTATGGGGGAGGTACGAGCAGTACTTC. Translated, it gives CGLRVWGRYEQYF.